This T cell receptor beta chain was found in a study of T-cell reconstitution after alpha-beta-depleted transplantation in children. Study results and caveats: Roughly two months post-transplant, alpha-beta T cells reportedly originated from several hundred graft clones that had expanded.

This clonotype has a handful of counts. The antigen remains unidentified. Using unique molecular identifiers, the investigators prepared the TCRbeta library. TCRdb passed the PCR reads through MiXCR, listing each CDR3 protein once. The table includes about 340,000 distinct CDR3 sequences, around 15% detected once. V shed 5 bases and J shed 2 bases, with 12 bases lying between them. Germline V gene lookup returns CDR1 LGHNT and CDR2 FRNRAP. The CDR3 runs to 14 residues. The V gene is TRBV12-5, the J gene TRBJ2-5; D unclear. The sequencing here drew on PBMCs, mostly from graft donor cells, taken 360 days after TCRalphabeta/CD19-depleted stem cell transplant. This TCR was sampled from a male patient aged 2 to 10 who had a stem cell transplant for acute lymphoblastic leukemia, so the T cells may come from the graft donor. DNA for the CDR3: TGTGCTAGTGGTAAGGTCCTCTTTCAAGAGACCCAGTACTTC. As protein: CASGKVLFQETQYF.